Listed here is a single T cell receptor beta chain. Its antigen is unknown. Here immunoSEQ multiplex PCR was the method, and the copy in TCRdb shows in-frame clones only, minus some. In the table there are around 160,000 clones, roughly 89% of which are singletons. These data are taken from a study of T cell responses to AZD1222 COVID-19 vaccine. Study-level results: The donor cohort was predominantly white British with a female majority, and clonal diversity may have been underestimated.

The germline V gene has CDR1 LGHDT and CDR2 YNNKEL (reference sequence). Trimming shortened V by 7 bases and J by 5 bases, and 12 bases separated the two germline ends. The CDR3 extends over 14 amino acids. Sequences were derived from peripheral blood, sampled on day 0 of AZD1222 vaccination. The chain carries TRBV3-1 (or the pseudogene TRBV3-2) and TRBJ1-6; a weak D match, TRBD1 (6 bases). The origin of this receptor is an adult in good health. The CDR3 nucleotides read TGTGCCAGCACCTCGACAGGAGATAATTCACCCCTCCACTTT. It yields the protein CASTSTGDNSPLHF.